The rows below give T cell receptor beta chains drawn from one sample of a study of shared clonotypes between healthy human individuals. Clones were read by immunoSEQ multiplex PCR, and TCRdb kept only the in-frame ones, dropping some. The sample yields about 2.1 million clones, about 94% seen once. Sample: naive CD8+ T cells from PBMCs. These receptors originate from a man younger than 30 in good health. Some clones in this sample may be carry-over from other donors' samples. Both conserved end residues are part of each CDR3. A D gene is named only where the DNA matches it firmly. Expanded clones get a size class; other rows say once, few or many, or leave the size out.

CDR3 protein: CATSPGGGISSYNEQFF
CDR3 DNA: TGTGCCACCAGCCCGGGGGGCGGGATAAGCTCCTACAATGAGCAGTTCTTC
J gene: TRBJ2-1
V gene: TRBV15
D gene: -
clone size: -
CDR3 length: 17

CDR3 protein: CASSAWDSLNTEAFF
CDR3 DNA: TGTGCCAGCAGCGCCTGGGACAGTCTGAACACTGAAGCTTTCTTT
J gene: TRBJ1-1
V gene: TRBV9
D gene: TRBD1
clone size: once
CDR3 length: 15

CDR3 protein: CASSESDRGGPSNQPQHF
CDR3 DNA: TGCGCCAGCAGTGAGTCGGATCGAGGGGGTCCGAGCAATCAGCCCCAGCATTTT
J gene: TRBJ1-5
V gene: TRBV10-1
D gene: -
clone size: -
CDR3 length: 18

CDR3 protein: CSVAQGINTGELFF
CDR3 DNA: TGCAGCGTAGCACAGGGAATTAACACCGGGGAGCTGTTTTTT
J gene: TRBJ2-2
V gene: TRBV29-1
D gene: -
clone size: -
CDR3 length: 14

CDR3 protein: CASSQGSAGPSSYEQYF
CDR3 DNA: TGCGCCAGCAGCCAAGGTTCGGCCGGCCCGAGCTCCTACGAGCAGTACTTC
J gene: TRBJ2-7
V gene: TRBV4-1
D gene: -
clone size: -
CDR3 length: 17

CDR3 protein: CASSQQLGSGREREKLFF
CDR3 DNA: TGTGCCAGCAGCCAACAATTGGGCTCAGGGCGGGAGCGTGAAAAACTGTTTTTT
J gene: TRBJ1-4
V gene: TRBV13
D gene: -
clone size: -
CDR3 length: 18

CDR3 protein: CASSVAGTGGLSAYGYTF
CDR3 DNA: TGTGCCAGCAGCGTAGCGGGGACAGGGGGCTTATCCGCCTATGGCTACACCTTC
J gene: TRBJ1-2
V gene: TRBV9
D gene: TRBD1
clone size: -
CDR3 length: 18

CDR3 protein: CSAERNGGGYTF
CDR3 DNA: TGCAGCGCCGAACGCAACGGTGGGGGCTACACCTTC
J gene: TRBJ1-2
V gene: TRBV29-1
D gene: -
clone size: -
CDR3 length: 12

CDR3 protein: CASASPFTGEQYF
CDR3 DNA: TGTGCCAGCGCCAGTCCATTTACTGGGGAGCAGTACTTC
J gene: TRBJ2-7
V gene: TRBV27
D gene: -
clone size: -
CDR3 length: 13

CDR3 protein: CASSQEPALSYEQYF
CDR3 DNA: TGCGCCAGCAGCCAAGAGCCGGCTTTGTCCTACGAGCAGTACTTC
J gene: TRBJ2-7
V gene: TRBV4-1
D gene: -
clone size: -
CDR3 length: 15

CDR3 protein: CASTLTPSRHGYTF
CDR3 DNA: TGTGCCAGTACCCTGACGCCGAGCCGGCATGGCTACACCTTC
J gene: TRBJ1-2
V gene: TRBV19
D gene: -
clone size: -
CDR3 length: 14

CDR3 protein: CASSTFHGLNEQYF
CDR3 DNA: TGTGCCAGCAGTACATTCCATGGGTTGAACGAGCAGTACTTC
J gene: TRBJ2-7
V gene: TRBV28
D gene: -
clone size: once
CDR3 length: 14

CDR3 protein: CASRPAGTYNEQFF
CDR3 DNA: TGCGCCAGCAGGCCAGCGGGAACCTACAATGAGCAGTTCTTC
J gene: TRBJ2-1
V gene: TRBV5-1
D gene: TRBD2
clone size: -
CDR3 length: 14

CDR3 protein: CASSLWARDNTDTQYF
CDR3 DNA: TGTGCCAGCAGCTTATGGGCTCGAGATAATACAGATACGCAGTATTTT
J gene: TRBJ2-3
V gene: TRBV7-9
D gene: -
clone size: -
CDR3 length: 16

CDR3 protein: CASSTRQGFYEQYF
CDR3 DNA: TGTGCCAGCAGTACCCGACAGGGTTTCTACGAGCAGTACTTC
J gene: TRBJ2-7
V gene: TRBV27
D gene: TRBD1
clone size: -
CDR3 length: 14

CDR3 protein: CAKRASGGLGEQYF
CDR3 DNA: TGTGCCAAAAGGGCCTCCGGCGGTCTTGGGGAGCAGTACTTC
J gene: TRBJ2-7
V gene: TRBV2
D gene: -
clone size: -
CDR3 length: 14

CDR3 protein: CASNPPSNREAFF
CDR3 DNA: TGTGCCAGCAACCCCCCTTCGAACCGTGAAGCTTTCTTT
J gene: TRBJ1-1
V gene: TRBV7-9
D gene: -
clone size: -
CDR3 length: 13

CDR3 protein: CASSLEQPSNQPQHF
CDR3 DNA: TGTGCCAGCAGTTTGGAGCAGCCTAGCAATCAGCCCCAGCATTTT
J gene: TRBJ1-5
V gene: TRBV27
D gene: -
clone size: once
CDR3 length: 15

CDR3 protein: CAIRGVLSNTEAFF
CDR3 DNA: TGTGCCATCAGGGGGGTGTTGTCGAACACTGAAGCTTTCTTT
J gene: TRBJ1-1
V gene: TRBV10-3
D gene: -
clone size: -
CDR3 length: 14

CDR3 protein: CASSLTRANEQFF
CDR3 DNA: TGTGCCAGCAGCTTAACTCGGGCGAATGAGCAGTTCTTC
J gene: TRBJ2-1
V gene: TRBV5-6
D gene: -
clone size: -
CDR3 length: 13

CDR3 protein: CASSLGTSGTLFNEQFF
CDR3 DNA: TGTGCCAGCAGTTTAGGGACTAGCGGGACTCTTTTCAATGAGCAGTTCTTC
J gene: TRBJ2-1
V gene: TRBV27
D gene: TRBD2
clone size: -
CDR3 length: 17

CDR3 protein: CASSSESYTEAFF
CDR3 DNA: TGTGCCAGCAGTTCCGAAAGCTACACTGAAGCTTTCTTT
J gene: TRBJ1-1
V gene: TRBV6-6
D gene: -
clone size: once
CDR3 length: 13

CDR3 protein: CASEDREGRTEAFF
CDR3 DNA: TGTGCCAGTGAGGACAGGGAAGGGCGCACTGAAGCTTTCTTT
J gene: TRBJ1-1
V gene: TRBV19
D gene: TRBD1
clone size: -
CDR3 length: 14

CDR3 protein: CASSLGTSGRQNEQFF
CDR3 DNA: TGTGCCAGCAGTTTGGGGACTAGCGGGAGGCAGAATGAGCAGTTCTTC
J gene: TRBJ2-1
V gene: TRBV27
D gene: TRBD2
clone size: -
CDR3 length: 16

CDR3 protein: CASSLAAGGNTEAFF
CDR3 DNA: TGCGCCAGCAGCTTGGCGGCAGGGGGGAACACTGAAGCTTTCTTT
J gene: TRBJ1-1
V gene: TRBV5-1
D gene: TRBD1
clone size: -
CDR3 length: 15

CDR3 protein: CASSLGLQETQYF
CDR3 DNA: TGCGCCAGCAGCCTGGGACTACAAGAGACCCAGTACTTC
J gene: TRBJ2-5
V gene: TRBV4-1
D gene: TRBD2
clone size: -
CDR3 length: 13

CDR3 protein: CASKGGAPQETQYF
CDR3 DNA: TGTGCCAGCAAGGGGGGGGCGCCCCAAGAGACCCAGTACTTC
J gene: TRBJ2-5
V gene: TRBV7-9
D gene: -
clone size: -
CDR3 length: 14